Following are 21 T cell receptor beta chains from one sample sequenced in a study of blood T cell repertoires in COVID-19 (dated by TCRdb to between 2020 and 2021). Libraries were made using the immunoSEQ multiplex PCR assay. The source is immuneACCESS, and TCRdb retained only in-frame sequences with V and J called. Part of the clones is not carried over; for the studies checked, unresolved V genes explain less than half of this, and the remainder is unexplained. The sample profile shows 80,000 to 95,000 clones; about four fifths of them were found once. The top ten clonotypes cover 9.8% of the sample. Sequencing input: peripheral blood. These receptors originate from a woman aged 80 or over with acute or convalescent COVID-19.

The chain is built from TRBV6-2 or TRBV6-3 and TRBJ1-1; 7 positions match TRBD1. V shed 6 bases and J 0 bases; nucleotides not matched to a gene: 13. Germline V gene data show CDR1 as MNHEY and CDR2 as SVGEGT. The CDR3 totals 17 residues. The CDR3, as DNA: TGTGCCAGCAGCGAACAGGGGTCCTACTACATGAACACTGAAGCTTTCTTT. This codes for CASSEQGSYYMNTEAFF.

The rearrangement links TRBV7-9 to TRBJ1-1; 9 nucleotides agree with TRBD1. Trimming at V came to 5 bases and at J to 9 bases, leaving 7 bases not matched to a gene. This CDR3 comprises 13 residues. Germline V CDR1 and CDR2: SEHNR, FQNEAQ (reference sequence). The DNA of the CDR3 is TGTGCCAGCAGCGCGACCGGGACAGGGAAAGCTTTCTTT. It translates to CASSATGTGKAFF.

The chain carries TRBV19 and TRBJ1-3; the D gene is possibly TRBD1 (5 bases). Germline CDR1 and CDR2: LNHDA and SQIVND (reference sequence). V lost 7 bases, J lost 3 bases, and 16 bases lay in between. The CDR3 has 15 amino acids. Here the CDR3 reads CASTPQADFGNTIYF. The CDR3 DNA sequence: TGTGCCAGTACCCCACAGGCCGATTTTGGAAACACCATATATTTT. Complete variable domain (other parts from reference TRBV19 and TRBJ1-3): DGGITQSPKYLFRKEGQNVTLSCEQNLNHDAMYWYRQDPGQGLRLIYYSQIVNDFQKGDIAEGYSVSREKKESFPLTVTSAQKNPTAFYLCASTPQADFGNTIYFGEGSWLTVV.

This clone occurred once. The J gene is TRBJ2-7, the V gene TRBV5-4, with D maybe TRBD2 (7 bases). Germline CDR1 reads SGHNT; CDR2 reads YYREEE (reference sequence). The V end lost 4 bases, the J end lost 0 bases, and 14 bases lay between the germline ends. This CDR3 comprises 15 residues. CDR3 protein: CASSPGGGASYEQYF. Written as DNA, the CDR3 is TGTGCCAGCAGCCCGGGTGGGGGGGCCTCCTACGAGCAGTACTTC.

The J gene is TRBJ1-4, the V gene TRBV6-1; 9 bases match TRBD1. Germline V CDR1 and CDR2: MNHNS, SASEGT. J lost 6 bases, V lost 3 bases, and 5 bases had no gene match. The length of the CDR3 is 15 residues. The CDR3: CASSDPGQGHEKLFF. In DNA, the CDR3 is TGTGCCAGCAGTGACCCGGGACAGGGTCATGAAAAACTGTTTTTT.

This clone was seen repeatedly, ten times or more. The chain carries TRBV4-3 and TRBJ1-5, with D maybe TRBD1 (6 bases). Per the germline V gene, CDR1 is LGHNA and CDR2 is YSLEER. Trimming removed 5 bases from V and 0 bases from J, with 11 bases in between. The CDR3 consists of 15 residues. The CDR3 DNA is TGCGCCAGCAGCAAAACACAGGGTAGCAATCAGCCCCAGCATTTT. This encodes CASSKTQGSNQPQHF.

The rearrangement links TRBV5-1 to TRBJ2-1, with 9 bases fitting TRBD2. The ends lost 3 bases at V and 6 bases at J; junction bases unmatched: 7. CDR1 and CDR2 from the germline V gene are SGHRS and YFSETQ. The CDR3 length is 15 residues. The DNA for the CDR3 is TGCGCCAGCAGCTCAGGGACTAGCCGTTCCAATGAGCAGTTCTTC. Translated: CASSSGTSRSNEQFF. The full variable domain, with the rest looked up from reference TRBV5-1 and TRBJ2-1, is KAGVTQTPRYLIKTRGQQVTLSCSPISGHRSVSWYQQTPGQGLQFLFEYFSETQRNKGNFPGRFSGRQFSNSRSEMNVSTLELGDSALYLCASSSGTSRSNEQFFGPGTRLTVL.

The rearrangement links TRBV9 to TRBJ1-5; 12 bases map to TRBD1. This CDR3 has 20 amino acids. With V trimmed by 3 bases and J by 6 bases, 19 bases remained unmatched. The germline gives CDR1 SGDLS, CDR2 YYNGEE. For the CDR3, the DNA is TGTGCCAGCAGCGCACGAGAGGGACAGGGGGCTTTCTGGATTGGTCAGCCCCAGCATTTT. Protein: CASSAREGQGAFWIGQPQHF.

This sequence joins TRBV28 and TRBJ1-4, with D perhaps TRBD1 (6 bases). The CDR3 loop spans 19 amino acids. Deletions cut 3 bases from V and 1 base from J, with 21 bases between. The germline CDR1 and CDR2 sequences are MDHEN and SYDVKM. CDR3 amino acids: CASSFPRGGFMVTNEKLFF. CDR3 nucleotide sequence: TGTGCCAGCAGTTTCCCCAGGGGCGGTTTTATGGTAACTAATGAAAAACTGTTTTTT. Full variable domain (outside the CDR3, taken from reference TRBV28 and TRBJ1-4): DVKVTQSSRYLVKRTGEKVFLECVQDMDHENMFWYRQDPGLGLRLIYFSYDVKMKEKGDIPEGYSVSREKKERFSLILESASTNQTSMYLCASSFPRGGFMVTNEKLFFGSGTQLSVL.

The chain is built from TRBV7-2 and TRBJ1-2, with 9 bases lining up with TRBD1. The CDR3 extends over 13 amino acids. V lost 5 bases, J lost 8 bases, and 6 bases stayed unmatched. Germline CDR1 SGHTA, CDR2 FQGNSA. The CDR3 DNA follows: TGTGCCAGCAGCCACCGACAGGGGGGGGGCTACACCTTC. Translating gives CASSHRQGGGYTF.

The J gene is TRBJ2-3, the V gene TRBV24-1, with 8 bases fitting TRBD2. Per the germline V gene, CDR1 is KGHDR and CDR2 is SFDVKD. The CDR3 length is 15 residues. V lost 3 bases and J lost 5; bases outside the gene matches: 6. DNA of the CDR3: TGTGCCACCAGTGATGGGACTAGTTTTGTAGATACGCAGTATTTT. This gives the protein CATSDGTSFVDTQYF.

This clone was seen once. J is TRBJ2-7 and V is TRBV30, with 11 nucleotides matching TRBD1. J was trimmed by 2 bases and V by 5 bases; bases with no gene match: 2. Germline lookup yields CDR1 GTSNPN and CDR2 SVGIG (reference sequence). The CDR3 has 13 amino acids. The CDR3 loop is CAWGGQGAYEQYF. CDR3 DNA: TGTGCCTGGGGGGGACAGGGGGCCTACGAGCAGTACTTC.

V gene TRBV21-1 combines with J gene TRBJ1-5; the table's TRBD1 call for D was not verified on the DNA. TRBV21-1 constitutes a pseudogene. This CDR3 comprises 17 residues. The CDR3 spells CASSKGKGLRSNQPQHF. For the CDR3, the DNA is TGTGCCAGCAGCAAAGGTAAGGGGCTGAGGAGCAATCAGCCCCAGCATTTT.

The chain is built from TRBV7-9 and TRBJ2-7; TRBD1 matches 10 bases. Per germline, CDR1 SEHNR and CDR2 FQNEAQ (reference sequence). Trimming took 7 bases from V and 2 from J; bases not matched to a gene: 8. There are 15 residues in the CDR3. In DNA form, the CDR3 reads TGTGCCAGCACCGTCCGGGACAGGGGCACCTACGAGCAGTACTTC. Its translation is CASTVRDRGTYEQYF.

The rearrangement links TRBV27 to TRBJ2-1, with TRBD2 matching over 10 bases. In germline, CDR1 is MNHEY, CDR2 SMNVEV (reference sequence). CDR3 length equals 15 residues. With V trimmed by 5 bases and J by 7 bases, 8 bases remained unmatched. The CDR3 protein is CASSPSGRNPNEQFF. In DNA form, the CDR3 reads TGTGCCAGCAGTCCTAGCGGGAGAAATCCTAATGAGCAGTTCTTC.

This sequence joins TRBV12-1 and TRBJ1-6. TRBV12-1 constitutes a pseudogene. The CDR3 loop spans 22 amino acids. The CDR3 region is CASSSVMASIWKWSSYNSPLHF. The CDR3 coding sequence is TGTGCCAGCAGCTCCGTGATGGCCTCAATTTGGAAGTGGAGCTCCTATAATTCACCCCTCCACTTT.

The V gene is TRBV19, the J gene TRBJ2-7; 7 bases align to TRBD1. Germline V gene sequence: CDR1 LNHDA, CDR2 SQIVND (reference sequence). The ends lost 3 bases at V and 3 bases at J; junction bases unmatched: 5. The CDR3 consists of 14 residues. CDR3 residues: CASSMGQYDYEQYF. The CDR3 DNA is TGTGCCAGTAGTATGGGACAGTACGACTACGAGCAGTACTTC.

This chain connects TRBV12-3 or TRBV12-4 to TRBJ1-1; 10 nucleotides agree with TRBD1. This CDR3 region has 13 residues. Trimming cost V 3 bases and J 11 bases; bases outside gene matches: 6. The CDR3 region is CASSLTGGLVAFF. The CDR3 DNA reads TGTGCCAGCAGTTTGACAGGGGGCTTGGTTGCTTTCTTT.

The rearrangement joins TRBV7-2 to TRBJ1-2; TRBD1 matches at 10 bases. The CDR3 runs 16 residues. V shed 3 bases, J shed 4 bases, and the junction held 8 bases outside the gene matches. Germline CDR1 reads SGHTA; CDR2 reads FQGNSA. The CDR3 DNA is TGTGCCAGCAGCTTGACCCTTGGACAGGGGGGCTATGGCTACACCTTC. Its translation: CASSLTLGQGGYGYTF.

Sample share makes this clone medium-sized. Other nucleotide sequences from this sample produce the same CDR3. This chain connects TRBV29-1 to TRBJ1-5; TRBD1 matches 7 bases. V lost 0 bases, J lost 2 bases, and 1 base stayed unmatched. Germline CDR1 is SQVTM and CDR2 is ANQGSEA. CDR3 size: 14 residues. Written as DNA, the CDR3 is TGCAGCGTTGAAGAAACAGGGGGCAATCAGCCCCAGCATTTT. It translates to CSVEETGGNQPQHF.

CDR3 DNA: TGTGCCAGCAGCCTGGGACAGGGATATTACGAGCAGTACTTC. It specifies CASSLGQGYYEQYF. The rearrangement joins TRBV13 to TRBJ2-7, with 9 bases fitting TRBD1. Germline values: CDR1 PRHDT, CDR2 FYEKMQ (reference sequence). This CDR3 region has 14 residues. Trimming took 5 bases from V and 4 from J; bases not matched to a gene: 6.